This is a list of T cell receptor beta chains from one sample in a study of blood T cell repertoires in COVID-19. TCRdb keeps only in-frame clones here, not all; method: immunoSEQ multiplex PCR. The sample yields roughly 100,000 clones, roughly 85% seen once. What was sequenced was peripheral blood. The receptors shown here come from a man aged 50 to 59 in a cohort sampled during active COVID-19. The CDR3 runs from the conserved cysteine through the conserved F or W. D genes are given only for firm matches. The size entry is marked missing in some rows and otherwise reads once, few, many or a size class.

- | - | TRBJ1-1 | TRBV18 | TGTGCCAGCTCCGACAGTCGGAACACTGAAGCTTTCTTT | CASSDSRNTEAFF
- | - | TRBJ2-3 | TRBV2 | TGTGCCAGCAGTAGACTAGTGAGCACAGATACGCAGTATTTT | CASSRLVSTDTQYF
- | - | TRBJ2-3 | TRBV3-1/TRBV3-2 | TGTGCCAGCAGCCACAGGGGGGTAGGAGATACGCAGTATTTT | CASSHRGVGDTQYF
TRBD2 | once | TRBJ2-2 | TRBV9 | TGTGCCAGCAGCCCACTAGCGGGGGGGCCGGACACCGGGGAGCTGTTTTTT | CASSPLAGGPDTGELFF
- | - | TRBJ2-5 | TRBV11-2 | TGTGCCAGCAGCTTAAGGATACAGTGGTCAGCCGTCCAAGAGACCCAGTACTTC | CASSLRIQWSAVQETQYF
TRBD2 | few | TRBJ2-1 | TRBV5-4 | TGTGCCAGCAGTCCTGGAGGGACTAGCGGGTACAATGAGCAGTTCTTC | CASSPGGTSGYNEQFF
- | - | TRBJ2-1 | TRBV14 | TGTGCCAGCAGTCGGGACTGGGGAGAGCAGTTCTTC | CASSRDWGEQFF
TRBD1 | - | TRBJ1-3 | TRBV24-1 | TGTGCCACCAGTGGGACAGGATCTGGAAACACCATATATTTT | CATSGTGSGNTIYF
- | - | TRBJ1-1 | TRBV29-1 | TGCAGCGTTGGGGGGCCCGGCACTGAAGCTTTCTTT | CSVGGPGTEAFF
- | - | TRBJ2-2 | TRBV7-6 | TGTGCCAGCAGCGCAGCGGCGCCCACGAACACCGGGGAGCTGTTTTTT | CASSAAAPTNTGELFF
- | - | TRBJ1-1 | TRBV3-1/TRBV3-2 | TGTGCCAGCAGCCAAGGGGCGACTGAAGCTTTCTTT | CASSQGATEAFF
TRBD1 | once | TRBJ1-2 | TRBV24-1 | TGTGCCACCAGCGGACAGGGAGCAGGTGGCTACACCTTC | CATSGQGAGGYTF
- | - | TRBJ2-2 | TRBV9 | TGTGCCAGCAGCGTAGAGCTAGGAACCGGGGAGCTGTTTTTT | CASSVELGTGELFF
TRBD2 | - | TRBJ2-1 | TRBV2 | TGTGCCAGCAGGGGGACTAGCGGAAACAATGAGCAGTTCTTC | CASRGTSGNNEQFF
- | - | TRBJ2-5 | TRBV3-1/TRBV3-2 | TGTGCCAGCAGCCAAGCATTGGGGGGCCAAGAGACCCAGTACTTC | CASSQALGGQETQYF
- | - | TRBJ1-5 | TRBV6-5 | TGTGCCAGCCTTATAGCAGGGAACGGCAATCAGCCCCAGCATTTT | CASLIAGNGNQPQHF
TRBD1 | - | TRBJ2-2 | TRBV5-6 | TGTGCCAGCAGCGGGGCCGGGACAGCGAACACCGGGGAGCTGTTTTTT | CASSGAGTANTGELFF
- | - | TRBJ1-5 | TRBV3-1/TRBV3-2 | TGTGCCAGCCGCAAGGGGTCCGGAAATCAGCCCCAGCATTTT | CASRKGSGNQPQHF
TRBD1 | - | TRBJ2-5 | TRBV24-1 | TGTGCCACCAGTGATTTTGGGACAGCGACCCGAGAGACCCAGTACTTC | CATSDFGTATRETQYF
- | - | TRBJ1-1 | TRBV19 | TGTGCCAGTACTCGACAGGAGAGGAACACTGAAGCTTTCTTT | CASTRQERNTEAFF
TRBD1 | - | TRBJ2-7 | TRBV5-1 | TGCGCCAGCAGCCCGGACAGGGGAGGGGTCAGCGAGCAGTACTTC | CASSPDRGGVSEQYF
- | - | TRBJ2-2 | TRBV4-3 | TGCGCCAGCAGCCAAGCCCCCAGACAGCAATCCGCGAACACCGGGGAGCTGTTTTTT | CASSQAPRQQSANTGELFF
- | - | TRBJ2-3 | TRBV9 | TGTGCCAGCACCTCAGGGGGGCGGACAGATACGCAGTATTTT | CASTSGGRTDTQYF
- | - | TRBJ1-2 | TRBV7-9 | TGTGCCAGCAGCTTAGGAGGAGTCATCTATGGCTACACCTTC | CASSLGGVIYGYTF
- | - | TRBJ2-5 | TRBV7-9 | TGTGCCAGCAGCTTTCCCCGGGACTTCCAAGAGACCCAGTACTTC | CASSFPRDFQETQYF
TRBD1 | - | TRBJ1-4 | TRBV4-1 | TGCGCCAGCAGCCAGGTGACAGGGAACAAACTGTTTTTT | CASSQVTGNKLFF
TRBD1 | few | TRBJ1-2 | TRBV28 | TGTGCCAGCAGTTCGATCGGGACAGGGGGCCTCTATGGCTACACCTTC | CASSSIGTGGLYGYTF
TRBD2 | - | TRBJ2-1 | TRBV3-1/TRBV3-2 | TGTGCCAGCAGCCAAGATCTCGCGGGGGGGTACAATGAGCAGTTCTTC | CASSQDLAGGYNEQFF
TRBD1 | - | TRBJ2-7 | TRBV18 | TGTGCCAGCTCACCATGGACAGGAGACCTTTCCTACGAGCAGTACTTC | CASSPWTGDLSYEQYF
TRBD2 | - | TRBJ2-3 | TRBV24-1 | TGTGCCACCAGTGATCTTAGCGGGGGGGCAGCAGATACGCAGTATTTT | CATSDLSGGAADTQYF
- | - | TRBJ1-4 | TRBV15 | TGTGCCACCAGCAGAGATAAGACAGGTTCATCGACTTCTGGAAAACTGTTTTTT | CATSRDKTGSSTSGKLFF
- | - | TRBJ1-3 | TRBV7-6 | TGTGCCAGCAGCTTAGGGGGAGCAGGCATACGCTCTGGAAACACCATATATTTT | CASSLGGAGIRSGNTIYF
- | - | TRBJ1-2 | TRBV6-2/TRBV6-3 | TGTGCCAGCAGTTACTCGAAGACAGAACACTATGGCTACACCTTC | CASSYSKTEHYGYTF
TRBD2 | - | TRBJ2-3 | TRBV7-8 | TGTGCCAGCAGCCCGAAGGGACTAGAGTCAGATACGCAGTATTTT | CASSPKGLESDTQYF
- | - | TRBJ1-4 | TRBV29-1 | TGCAGCGTTGAAGAGGGCAGGGGTGGACGAAATGAAAAACTGTTTTTT | CSVEEGRGGRNEKLFF